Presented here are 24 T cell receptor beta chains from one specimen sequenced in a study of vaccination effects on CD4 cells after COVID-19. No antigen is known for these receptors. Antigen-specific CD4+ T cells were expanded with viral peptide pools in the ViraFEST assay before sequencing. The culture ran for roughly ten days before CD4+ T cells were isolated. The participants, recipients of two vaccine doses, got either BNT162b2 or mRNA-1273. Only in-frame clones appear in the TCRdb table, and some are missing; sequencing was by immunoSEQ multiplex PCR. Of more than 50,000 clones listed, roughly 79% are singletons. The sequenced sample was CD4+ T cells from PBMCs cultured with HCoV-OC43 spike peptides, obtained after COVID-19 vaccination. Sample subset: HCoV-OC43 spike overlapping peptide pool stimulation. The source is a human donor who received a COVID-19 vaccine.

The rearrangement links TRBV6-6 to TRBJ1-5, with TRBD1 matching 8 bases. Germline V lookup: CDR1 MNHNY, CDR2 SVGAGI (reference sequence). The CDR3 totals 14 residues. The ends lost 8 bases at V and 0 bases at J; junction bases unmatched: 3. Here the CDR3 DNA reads TGTGCCAGCGCCGGACAGGGTAGCAATCAGCCCCAGCATTTT. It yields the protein CASAGQGSNQPQHF.

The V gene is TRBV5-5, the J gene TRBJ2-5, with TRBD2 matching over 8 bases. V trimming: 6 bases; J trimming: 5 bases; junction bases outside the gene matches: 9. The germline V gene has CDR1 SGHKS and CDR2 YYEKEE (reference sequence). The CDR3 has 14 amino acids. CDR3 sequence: CASTRGGGSETQYF. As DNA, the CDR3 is TGTGCCAGCACCCGGGGCGGGGGGTCGGAGACCCAGTACTTC.

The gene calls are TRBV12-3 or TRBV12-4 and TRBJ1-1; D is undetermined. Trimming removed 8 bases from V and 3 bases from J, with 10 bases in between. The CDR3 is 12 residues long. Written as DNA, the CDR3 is TGTGCCAGCCGATCGGATTACACTGAAGCTTTCTTT. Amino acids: CASRSDYTEAFF.

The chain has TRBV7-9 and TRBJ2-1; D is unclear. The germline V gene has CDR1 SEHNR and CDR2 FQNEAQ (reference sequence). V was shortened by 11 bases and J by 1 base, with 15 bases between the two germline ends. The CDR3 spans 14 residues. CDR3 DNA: TGTGCCGGCCACGTAGTTTATTCCTACAATGAGCAGTTCTTC. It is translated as CAGHVVYSYNEQFF. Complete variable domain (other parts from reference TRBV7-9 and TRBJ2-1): DTGVSQNPRHKITKRGQNVTFRCDPISEHNRLYWYRQTLGQGPEFLTYFQNEAQLEKSRLLSDRFSAERPKGSFSTLEIQRTEQGDSAMYLCAGHVVYSYNEQFFGPGTRLTVL.

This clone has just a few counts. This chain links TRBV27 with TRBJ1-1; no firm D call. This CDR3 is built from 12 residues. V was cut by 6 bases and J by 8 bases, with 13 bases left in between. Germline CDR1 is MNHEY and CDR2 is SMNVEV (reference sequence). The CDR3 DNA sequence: TGTGCCAGCAGCTCCTTGGGGTTGGAAGCTTTCTTT. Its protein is CASSSLGLEAFF.

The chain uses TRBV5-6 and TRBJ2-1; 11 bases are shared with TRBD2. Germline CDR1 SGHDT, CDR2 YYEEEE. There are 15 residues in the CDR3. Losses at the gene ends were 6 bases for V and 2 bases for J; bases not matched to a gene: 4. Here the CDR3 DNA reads TGTGCCAGCACTAGCGGGGGGTTTCCCTACAATGAGCAGTTCTTC. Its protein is CASTSGGFPYNEQFF.

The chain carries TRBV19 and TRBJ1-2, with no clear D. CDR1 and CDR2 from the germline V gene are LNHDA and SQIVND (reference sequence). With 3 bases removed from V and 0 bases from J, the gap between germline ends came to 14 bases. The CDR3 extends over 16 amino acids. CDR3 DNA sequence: TGTGCCAGTAGTATGGTACAAGGATCCCCTAACTATGGCTACACCTTC. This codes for CASSMVQGSPNYGYTF.

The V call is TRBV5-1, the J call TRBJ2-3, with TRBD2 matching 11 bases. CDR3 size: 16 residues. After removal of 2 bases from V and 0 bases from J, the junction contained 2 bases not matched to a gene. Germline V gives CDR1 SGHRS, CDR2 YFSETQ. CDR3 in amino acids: CASSFRLAGSTDTQYF. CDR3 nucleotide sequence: TGCGCCAGCAGCTTTCGACTAGCGGGAAGCACAGATACGCAGTATTTT.

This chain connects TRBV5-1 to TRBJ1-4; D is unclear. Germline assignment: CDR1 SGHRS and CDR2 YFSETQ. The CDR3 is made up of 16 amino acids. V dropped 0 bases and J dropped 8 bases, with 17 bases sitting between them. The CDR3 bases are TGCGCCAGCAGCTTGGCCATGAAGACTGGGAGGGAAAAACTGTTTTTT. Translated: CASSLAMKTGREKLFF.

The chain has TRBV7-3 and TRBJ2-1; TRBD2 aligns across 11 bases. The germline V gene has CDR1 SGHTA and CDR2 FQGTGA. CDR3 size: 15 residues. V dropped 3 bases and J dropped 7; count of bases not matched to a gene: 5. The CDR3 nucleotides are TGTGCCAGCAGCTTTACTAGCGGGGGAGGGAATGAGCAGTTCTTC. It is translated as CASSFTSGGGNEQFF. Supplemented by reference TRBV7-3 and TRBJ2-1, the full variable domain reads GAGVSQTPSNKVTEKGKYVELRCDPISGHTALYWYRQSLGQGPEFLIYFQGTGAADDSGLPNDRFFAVRPEGSVSTLKIQRTERGDSAVYLCASSFTSGGGNEQFFGPGTRLTVL.

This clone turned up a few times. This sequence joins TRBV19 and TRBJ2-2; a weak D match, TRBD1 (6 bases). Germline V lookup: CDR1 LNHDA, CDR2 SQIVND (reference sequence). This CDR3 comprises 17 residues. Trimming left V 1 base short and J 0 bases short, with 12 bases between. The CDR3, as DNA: TGTGCCAGTAGTATAGGACAGGACCGACCGAACACCGGGGAGCTGTTTTTT. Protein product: CASSIGQDRPNTGELFF.

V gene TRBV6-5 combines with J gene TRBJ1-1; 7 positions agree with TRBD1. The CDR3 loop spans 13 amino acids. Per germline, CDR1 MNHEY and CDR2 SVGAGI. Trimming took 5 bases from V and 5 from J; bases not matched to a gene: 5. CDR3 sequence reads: CASSLDRVTEAFF. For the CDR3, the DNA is TGTGCCAGCAGTCTAGACAGGGTTACTGAAGCTTTCTTT.

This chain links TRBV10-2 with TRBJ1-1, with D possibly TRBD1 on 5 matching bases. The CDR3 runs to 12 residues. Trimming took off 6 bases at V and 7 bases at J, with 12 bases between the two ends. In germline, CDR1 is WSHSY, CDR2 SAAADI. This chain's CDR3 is CASRRGGVEAFF. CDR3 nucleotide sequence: TGCGCCAGCAGAAGGGGAGGGGTTGAAGCTTTCTTT.

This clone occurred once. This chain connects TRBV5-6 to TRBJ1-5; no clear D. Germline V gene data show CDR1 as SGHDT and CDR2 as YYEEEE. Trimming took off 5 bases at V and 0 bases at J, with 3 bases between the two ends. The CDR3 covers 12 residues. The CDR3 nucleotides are TGTGCCAGCAGTGGTAGCAATCAGCCCCAGCATTTT. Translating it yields CASSGSNQPQHF.

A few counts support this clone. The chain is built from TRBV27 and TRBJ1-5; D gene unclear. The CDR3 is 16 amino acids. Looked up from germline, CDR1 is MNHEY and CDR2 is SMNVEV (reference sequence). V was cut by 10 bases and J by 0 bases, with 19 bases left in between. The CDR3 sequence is CATQFSQTNSNQPQHF. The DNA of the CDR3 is TGTGCCACCCAGTTTAGTCAGACAAATAGCAATCAGCCCCAGCATTTT.

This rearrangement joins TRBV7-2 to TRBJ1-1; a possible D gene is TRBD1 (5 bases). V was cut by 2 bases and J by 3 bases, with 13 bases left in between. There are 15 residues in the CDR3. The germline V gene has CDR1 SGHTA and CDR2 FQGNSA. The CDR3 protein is CASSLNGGGYTEAFF. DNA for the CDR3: TGTGCCAGCAGCTTAAACGGGGGTGGGTACACTGAAGCTTTCTTT.

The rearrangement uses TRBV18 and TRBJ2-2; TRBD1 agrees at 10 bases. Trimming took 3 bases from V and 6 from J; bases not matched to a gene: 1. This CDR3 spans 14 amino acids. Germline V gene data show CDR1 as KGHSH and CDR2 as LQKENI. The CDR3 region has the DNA TGTGCCAGCTCACCGGACAGGGGGGCCGGGGAGCTGTTTTTT. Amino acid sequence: CASSPDRGAGELFF.

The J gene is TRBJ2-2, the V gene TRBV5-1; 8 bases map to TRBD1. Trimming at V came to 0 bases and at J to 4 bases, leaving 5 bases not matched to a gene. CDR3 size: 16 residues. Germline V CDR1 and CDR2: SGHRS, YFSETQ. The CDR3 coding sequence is TGCGCCAGCAGCTTGGATAGACAGGGGCTCACCGGGGAGCTGTTTTTT. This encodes CASSLDRQGLTGELFF.

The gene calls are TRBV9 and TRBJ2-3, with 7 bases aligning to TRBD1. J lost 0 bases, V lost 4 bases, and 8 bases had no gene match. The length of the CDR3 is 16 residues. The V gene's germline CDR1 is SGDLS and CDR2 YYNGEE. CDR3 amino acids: CASSSRQGFSTDTQYF. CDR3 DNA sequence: TGTGCCAGCAGCTCAAGACAGGGTTTTAGCACAGATACGCAGTATTTT.

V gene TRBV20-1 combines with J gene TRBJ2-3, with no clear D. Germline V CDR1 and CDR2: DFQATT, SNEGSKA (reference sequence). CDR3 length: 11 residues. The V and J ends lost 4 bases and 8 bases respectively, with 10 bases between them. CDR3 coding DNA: TGCAGTGCTACCCGCCCGGGTACGCAGTATTTT. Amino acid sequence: CSATRPGTQYF.

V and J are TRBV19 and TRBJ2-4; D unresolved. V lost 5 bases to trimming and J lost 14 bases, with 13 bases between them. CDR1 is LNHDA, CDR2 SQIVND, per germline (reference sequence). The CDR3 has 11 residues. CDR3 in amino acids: CASSSGRQKYF. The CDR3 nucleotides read TGTGCCAGTAGTTCCGGAAGGCAAAAGTACTTC.

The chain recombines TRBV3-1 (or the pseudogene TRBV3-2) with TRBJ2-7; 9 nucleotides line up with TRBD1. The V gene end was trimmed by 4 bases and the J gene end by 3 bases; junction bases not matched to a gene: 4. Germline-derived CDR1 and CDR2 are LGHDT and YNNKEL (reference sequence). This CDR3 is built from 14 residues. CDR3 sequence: CASSPGQGGYEQYV. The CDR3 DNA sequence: TGTGCCAGCAGCCCGGGACAGGGTGGCTACGAGCAGTACGTC.

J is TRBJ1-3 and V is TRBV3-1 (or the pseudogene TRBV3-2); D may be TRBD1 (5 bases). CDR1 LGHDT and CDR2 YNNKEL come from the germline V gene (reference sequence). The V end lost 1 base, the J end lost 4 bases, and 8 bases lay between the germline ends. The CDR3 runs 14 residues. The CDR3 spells CASSQGGFGNTIYF. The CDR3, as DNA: TGTGCCAGCAGCCAAGGGGGGTTCGGAAACACCATATATTTT.

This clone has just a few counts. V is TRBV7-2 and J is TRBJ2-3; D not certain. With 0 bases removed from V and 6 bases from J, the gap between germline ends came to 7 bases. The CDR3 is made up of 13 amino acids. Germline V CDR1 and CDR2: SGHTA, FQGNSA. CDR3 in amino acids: CASSLALRDTQYF. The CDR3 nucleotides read TGTGCCAGCAGCTTAGCCCTGCGGGATACGCAGTATTTT.